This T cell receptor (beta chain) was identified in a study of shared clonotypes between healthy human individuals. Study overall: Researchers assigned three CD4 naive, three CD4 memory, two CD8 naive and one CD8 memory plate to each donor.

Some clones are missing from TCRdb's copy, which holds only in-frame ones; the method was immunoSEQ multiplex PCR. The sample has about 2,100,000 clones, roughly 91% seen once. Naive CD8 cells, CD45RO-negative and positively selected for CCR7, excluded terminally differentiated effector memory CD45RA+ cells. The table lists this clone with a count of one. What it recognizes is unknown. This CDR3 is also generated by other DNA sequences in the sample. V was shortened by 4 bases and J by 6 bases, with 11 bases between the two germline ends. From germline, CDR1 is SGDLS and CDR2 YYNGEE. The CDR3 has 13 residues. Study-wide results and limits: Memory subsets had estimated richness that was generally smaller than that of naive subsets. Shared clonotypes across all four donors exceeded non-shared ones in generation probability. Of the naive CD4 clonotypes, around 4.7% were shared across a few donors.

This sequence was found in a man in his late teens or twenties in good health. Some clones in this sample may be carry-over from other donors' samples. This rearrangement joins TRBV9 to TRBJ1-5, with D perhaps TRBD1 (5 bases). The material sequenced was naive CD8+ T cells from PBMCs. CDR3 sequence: CASSPGGGQPQHF. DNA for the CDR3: TGTGCCAGCAGCCCCGGGGGGGGTCAGCCCCAGCATTTT.